The clone carrying this T cell receptor beta chain turned up a few times. The antigen remains undetermined. CDR1 and CDR2 from the germline V gene are ENHRY and SYGVKD. This CDR3 spans 16 amino acids. The V gene lost 11 bases and the J gene lost 1 base, with 20 bases spanning the gap. The entry originates in a study of T cells after yellow fever vaccination. Study-level points and caveats: Just a small share of clonotypes turned up in the CD4 compartment as well as the CD8 compartment. In post-booster samples, most primary-vaccination clones reappeared (approximately 96% CD4, 88% CD8). It was the secondary response that reached its peak faster, day 5 versus 15, but it was weaker.

UMIs were added to TCR cDNA along with a universal primer site when it was made by 5'RACE template switching. MiXCR was run by TCRdb on the 5' RACE reads, yielding one entry per CDR3 protein. The repertoire holds a few hundred thousand distinct CDR3 sequences, with about 4% as singletons. This receptor was taken from a man younger than 35 who received the YFV17D yellow fever vaccine. The sequenced sample was PBMCs, obtained 5 days after the yellow fever booster vaccination. This chain joins TRBV10-3 and TRBJ2-2; perhaps D is TRBD1 or TRBD2 (6 bases each). The CDR3: CAVRSNREENTGELFF. CDR3 sequence (DNA): TGTGCCGTCCGTTCGAACAGGGAGGAGAACACCGGGGAGCTGTTTTTT.